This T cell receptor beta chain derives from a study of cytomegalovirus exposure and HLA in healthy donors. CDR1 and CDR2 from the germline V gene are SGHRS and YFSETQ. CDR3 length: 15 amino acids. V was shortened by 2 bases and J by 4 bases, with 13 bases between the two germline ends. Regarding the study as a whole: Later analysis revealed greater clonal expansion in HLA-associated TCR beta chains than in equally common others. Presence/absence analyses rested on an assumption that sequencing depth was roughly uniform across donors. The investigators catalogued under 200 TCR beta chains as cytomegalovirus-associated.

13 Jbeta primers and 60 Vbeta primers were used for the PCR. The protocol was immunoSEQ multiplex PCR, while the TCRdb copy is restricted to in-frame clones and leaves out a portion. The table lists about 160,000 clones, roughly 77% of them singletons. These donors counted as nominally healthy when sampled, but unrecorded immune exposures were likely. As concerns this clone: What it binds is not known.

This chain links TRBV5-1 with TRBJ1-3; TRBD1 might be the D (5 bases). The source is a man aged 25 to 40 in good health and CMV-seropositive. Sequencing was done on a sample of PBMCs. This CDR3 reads CASSFEGAGGNTIYF. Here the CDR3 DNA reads TGCGCCAGCAGCTTTGAAGGGGCTGGGGGAAACACCATATATTTT. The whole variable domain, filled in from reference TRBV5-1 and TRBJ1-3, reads KAGVTQTPRYLIKTRGQQVTLSCSPISGHRSVSWYQQTPGQGLQFLFEYFSETQRNKGNFPGRFSGRQFSNSRSEMNVSTLELGDSALYLCASSFEGAGGNTIYFGEGSWLTVV.